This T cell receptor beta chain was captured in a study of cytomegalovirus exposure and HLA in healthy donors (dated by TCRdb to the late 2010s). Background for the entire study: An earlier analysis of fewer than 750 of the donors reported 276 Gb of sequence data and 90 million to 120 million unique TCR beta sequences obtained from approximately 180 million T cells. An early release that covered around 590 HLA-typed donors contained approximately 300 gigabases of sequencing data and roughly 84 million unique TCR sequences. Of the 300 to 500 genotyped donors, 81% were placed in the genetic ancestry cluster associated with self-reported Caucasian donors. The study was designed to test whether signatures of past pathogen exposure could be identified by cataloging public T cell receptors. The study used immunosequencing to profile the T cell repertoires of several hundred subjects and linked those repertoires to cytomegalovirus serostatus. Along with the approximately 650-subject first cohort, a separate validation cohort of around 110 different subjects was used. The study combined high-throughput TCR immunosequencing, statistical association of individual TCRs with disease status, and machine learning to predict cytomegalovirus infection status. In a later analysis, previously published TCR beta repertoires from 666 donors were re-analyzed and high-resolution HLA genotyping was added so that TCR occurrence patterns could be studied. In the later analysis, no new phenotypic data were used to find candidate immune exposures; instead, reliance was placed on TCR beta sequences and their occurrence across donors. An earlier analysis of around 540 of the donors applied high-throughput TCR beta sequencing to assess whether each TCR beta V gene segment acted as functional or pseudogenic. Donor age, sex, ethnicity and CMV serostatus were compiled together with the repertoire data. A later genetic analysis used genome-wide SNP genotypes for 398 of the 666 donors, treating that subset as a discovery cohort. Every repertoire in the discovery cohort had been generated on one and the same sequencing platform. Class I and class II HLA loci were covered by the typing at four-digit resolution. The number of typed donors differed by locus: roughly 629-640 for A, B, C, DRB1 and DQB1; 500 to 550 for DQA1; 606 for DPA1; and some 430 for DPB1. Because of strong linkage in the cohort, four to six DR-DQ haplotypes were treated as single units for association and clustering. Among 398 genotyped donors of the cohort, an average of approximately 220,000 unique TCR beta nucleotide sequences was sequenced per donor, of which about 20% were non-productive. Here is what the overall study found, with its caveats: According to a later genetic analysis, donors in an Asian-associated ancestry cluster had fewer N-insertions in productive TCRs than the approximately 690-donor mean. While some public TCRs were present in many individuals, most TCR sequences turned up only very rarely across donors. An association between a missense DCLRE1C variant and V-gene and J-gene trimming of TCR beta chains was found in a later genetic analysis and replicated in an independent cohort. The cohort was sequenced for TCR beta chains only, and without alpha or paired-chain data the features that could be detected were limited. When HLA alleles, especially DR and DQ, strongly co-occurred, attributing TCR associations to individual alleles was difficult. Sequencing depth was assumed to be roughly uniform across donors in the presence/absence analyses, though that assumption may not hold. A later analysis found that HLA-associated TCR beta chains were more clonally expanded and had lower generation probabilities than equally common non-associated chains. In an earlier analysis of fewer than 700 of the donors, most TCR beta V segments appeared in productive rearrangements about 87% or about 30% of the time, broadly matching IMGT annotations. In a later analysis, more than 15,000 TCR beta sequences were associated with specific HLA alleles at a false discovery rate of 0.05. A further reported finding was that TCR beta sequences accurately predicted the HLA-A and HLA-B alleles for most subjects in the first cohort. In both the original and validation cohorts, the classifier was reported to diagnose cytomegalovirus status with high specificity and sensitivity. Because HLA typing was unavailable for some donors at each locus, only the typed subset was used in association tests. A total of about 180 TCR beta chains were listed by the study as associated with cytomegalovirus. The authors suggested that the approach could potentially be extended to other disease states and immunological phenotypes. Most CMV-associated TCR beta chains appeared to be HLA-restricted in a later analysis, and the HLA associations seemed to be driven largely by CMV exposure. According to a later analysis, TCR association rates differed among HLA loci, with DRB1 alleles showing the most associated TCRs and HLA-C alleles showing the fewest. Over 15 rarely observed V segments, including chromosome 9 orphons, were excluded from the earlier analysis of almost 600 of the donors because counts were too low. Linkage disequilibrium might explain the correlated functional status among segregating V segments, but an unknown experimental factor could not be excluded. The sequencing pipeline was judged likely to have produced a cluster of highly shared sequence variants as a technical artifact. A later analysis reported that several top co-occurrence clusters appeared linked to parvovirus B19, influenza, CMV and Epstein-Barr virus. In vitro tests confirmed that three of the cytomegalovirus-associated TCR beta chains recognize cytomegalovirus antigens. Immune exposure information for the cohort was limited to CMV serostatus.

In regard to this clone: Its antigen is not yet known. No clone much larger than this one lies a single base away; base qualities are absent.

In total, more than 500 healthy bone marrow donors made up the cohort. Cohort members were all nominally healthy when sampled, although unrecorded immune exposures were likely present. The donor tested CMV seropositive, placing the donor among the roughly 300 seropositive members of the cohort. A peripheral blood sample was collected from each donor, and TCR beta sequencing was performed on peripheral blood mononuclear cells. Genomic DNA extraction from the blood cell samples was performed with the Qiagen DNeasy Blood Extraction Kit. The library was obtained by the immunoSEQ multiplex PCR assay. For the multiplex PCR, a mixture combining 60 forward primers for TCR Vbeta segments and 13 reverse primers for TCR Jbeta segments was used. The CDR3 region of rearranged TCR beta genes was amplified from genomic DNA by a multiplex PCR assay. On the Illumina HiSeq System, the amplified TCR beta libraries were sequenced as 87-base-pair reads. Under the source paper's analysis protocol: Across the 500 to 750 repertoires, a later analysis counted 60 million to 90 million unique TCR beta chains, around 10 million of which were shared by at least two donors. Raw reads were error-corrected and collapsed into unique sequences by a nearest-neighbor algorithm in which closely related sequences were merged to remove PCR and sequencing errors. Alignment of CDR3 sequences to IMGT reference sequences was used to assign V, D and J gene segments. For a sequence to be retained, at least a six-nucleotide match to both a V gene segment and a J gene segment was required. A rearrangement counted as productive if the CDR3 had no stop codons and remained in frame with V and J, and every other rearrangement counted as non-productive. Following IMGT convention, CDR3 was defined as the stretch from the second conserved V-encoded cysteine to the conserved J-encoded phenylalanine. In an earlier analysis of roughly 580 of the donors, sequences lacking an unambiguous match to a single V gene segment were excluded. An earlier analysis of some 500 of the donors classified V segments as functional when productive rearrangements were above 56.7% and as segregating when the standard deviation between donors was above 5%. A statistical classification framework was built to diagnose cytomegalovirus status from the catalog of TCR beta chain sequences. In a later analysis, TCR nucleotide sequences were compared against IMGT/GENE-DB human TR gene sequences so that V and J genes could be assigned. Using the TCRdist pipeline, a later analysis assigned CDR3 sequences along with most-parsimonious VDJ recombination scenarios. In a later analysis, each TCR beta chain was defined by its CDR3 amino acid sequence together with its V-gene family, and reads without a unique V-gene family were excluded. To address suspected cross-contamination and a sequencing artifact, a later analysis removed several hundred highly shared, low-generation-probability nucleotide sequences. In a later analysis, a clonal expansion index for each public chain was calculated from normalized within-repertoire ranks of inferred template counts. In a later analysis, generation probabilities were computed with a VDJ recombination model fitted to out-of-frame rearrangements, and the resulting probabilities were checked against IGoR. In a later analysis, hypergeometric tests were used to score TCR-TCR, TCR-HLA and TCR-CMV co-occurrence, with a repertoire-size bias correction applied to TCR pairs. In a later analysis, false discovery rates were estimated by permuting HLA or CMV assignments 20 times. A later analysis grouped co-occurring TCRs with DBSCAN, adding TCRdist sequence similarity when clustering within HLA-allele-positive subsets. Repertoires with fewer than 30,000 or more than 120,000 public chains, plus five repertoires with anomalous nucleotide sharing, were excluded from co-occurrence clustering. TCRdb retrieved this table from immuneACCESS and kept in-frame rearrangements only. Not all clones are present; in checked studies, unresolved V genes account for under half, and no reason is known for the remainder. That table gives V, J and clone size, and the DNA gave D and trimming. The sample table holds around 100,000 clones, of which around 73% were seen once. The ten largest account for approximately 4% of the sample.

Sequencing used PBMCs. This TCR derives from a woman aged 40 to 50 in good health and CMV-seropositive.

Read as DNA, the sequence is TGTGCCAGCAACCCACAACAGGGGGCGCCTGAAAAACTGTTTTTT. Translated, it gives CASNPQQGAPEKLFF. In this chain, TRBV6-1 is recombined with TRBJ1-4; TRBD1 matches 9 bases in the middle. The germline V gene provides CDR1 MNHNS and CDR2 SASEGT. V is cut back by 7 bases and J by 7 bases, with 10 bases in the junction unmatched. There are 15 amino acids in the CDR3, from cysteine to phenylalanine inclusive. The DNA shown is the 45-base CDR3, in frame from base 1.